This TCR beta chain was documented in a study of CD8 T cells in ankylosing spondylitis. The study's findings and limits: The disease-linked clones had a CD8+ phenotype and low blood frequencies. Reports say disease-linked clones showed up significantly more in matched ankylosing spondylitis synovial fluid.

The CDR3 is made up of 12 amino acids. Trimming took off 9 bases at V and 4 bases at J, with 12 bases between the two ends. Library preparation for TCR beta used quantitative 5'-RACE with molecular barcodes. TCRdb re-called the 5' RACE reads through MiXCR, storing one row per CDR3 protein. The sample yields about 130,000 distinct CDR3 sequences, roughly an eighth seen once. This clonotype was counted only a few times. What it binds is unknown. This clonotype was obtained from a female donor with ankylosing spondylitis or in good health (not recorded which). The chain has TRBV12-3 or TRBV12-4 and TRBJ1-1, with no clear D. Sequenced sample: blood, either unsorted or a sorted T cell fraction (not recorded which). CDR3 sequence (DNA): TGTGCCAGTAGGATGGACGGCACTGAAGCTTTCTTT. It specifies CASRMDGTEAFF.